This TCR beta chain derives from a study of regulatory T cells in long-lasting Graves disease. Arm-PCR of CDR3 regions and iRepertoire HTBI primers were used to build TCR beta libraries. TCRdb re-called the multiplex PCR reads with MiXCR, one entry per CDR3 protein. The data show 400,000 or so distinct CDR3 sequences, about 20% seen once. This clonotype was detected ten times or more. Its matching antigen is unknown. Regarding the study as a whole: Whereas new patients shared 970 or so public clonotypes, persistent patients shared more, at about 2,500. Persistent cases favored TRBV28, TRBJ1-2 and TRBJ2-5. The TCR repertoire of persistent Graves' patients was less diverse than that of newly diagnosed ones.

Documented time point: persistent/refractory GD, antithyroid drugs over 5 years with positive TRAb. The authors made the TCR library using RNA they extracted from PBMCs. The CDR3 extends over 13 amino acids. The ends were cut back, 2 bases at V and 3 bases at J, with 11 bases in the middle. Germline CDR1 DFQATT, CDR2 SNEGSKA (reference sequence). The material sequenced was peripheral blood mononuclear cells (PBMCs), taken when the disease was refractory, from a patient treated with antithyroid drugs. The J gene is TRBJ2-7, the V gene TRBV20-1; the D call may be TRBD1 or TRBD2 (5 bases each). The source of this sequence is a female donor with Graves disease. The CDR3 sequence: CSARMGVSYEQYF. CDR3 nucleotide sequence: TGCAGTGCTAGAATGGGGGTAAGCTACGAGCAGTACTTC.